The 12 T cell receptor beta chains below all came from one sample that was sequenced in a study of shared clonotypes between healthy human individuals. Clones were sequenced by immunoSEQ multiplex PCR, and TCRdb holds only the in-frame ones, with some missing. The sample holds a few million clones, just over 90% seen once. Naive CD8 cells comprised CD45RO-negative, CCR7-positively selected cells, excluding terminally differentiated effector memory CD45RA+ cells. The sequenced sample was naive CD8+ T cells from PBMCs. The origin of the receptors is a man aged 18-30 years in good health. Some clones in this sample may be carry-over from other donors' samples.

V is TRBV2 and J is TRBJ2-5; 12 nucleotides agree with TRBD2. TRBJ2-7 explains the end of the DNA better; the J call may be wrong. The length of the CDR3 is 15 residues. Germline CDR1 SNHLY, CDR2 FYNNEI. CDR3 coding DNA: TGTGCCAGCAGGGGGGGACTAGCGGGTAGCTACGAGCAGTACTTC. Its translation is CASRGGLAGSYEQYF.

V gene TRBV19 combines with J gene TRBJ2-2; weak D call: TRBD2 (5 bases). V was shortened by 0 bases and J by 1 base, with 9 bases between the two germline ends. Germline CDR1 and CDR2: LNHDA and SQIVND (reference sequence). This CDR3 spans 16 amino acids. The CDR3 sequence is CASSIDLGGNTGELFF. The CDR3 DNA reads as TGTGCCAGTAGTATAGATTTAGGAGGGAACACCGGGGAGCTGTTTTTT.

The CDR3 sequence: CASSQDIESGYTF. In nucleotides, the CDR3 is TGCGCCAGCAGCCAAGATATCGAGTCGGGCTACACCTTC. The chain is built from TRBV4-1 and TRBJ1-2; D remains unclear. The V end was cut by 0 bases, the J end by 8 bases, with 10 bases between. The CDR3 spans 13 residues. From germline, CDR1 is MGHRA and CDR2 YSYEKL.

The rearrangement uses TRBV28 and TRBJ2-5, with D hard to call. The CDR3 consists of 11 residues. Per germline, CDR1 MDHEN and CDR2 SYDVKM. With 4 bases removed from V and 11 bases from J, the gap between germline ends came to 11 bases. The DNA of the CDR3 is TGTGCCAGCAGTTCGGTAGACGGGCAGTACTTC. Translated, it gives CASSSVDGQYF.

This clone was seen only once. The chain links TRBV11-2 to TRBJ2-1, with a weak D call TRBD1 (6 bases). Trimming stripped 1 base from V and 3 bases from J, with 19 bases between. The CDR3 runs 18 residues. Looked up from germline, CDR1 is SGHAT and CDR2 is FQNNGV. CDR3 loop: CASSLVGQTSVFYNEQFF. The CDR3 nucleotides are TGTGCCAGCAGCTTAGTGGGACAAACGTCCGTCTTCTACAATGAGCAGTTCTTC.

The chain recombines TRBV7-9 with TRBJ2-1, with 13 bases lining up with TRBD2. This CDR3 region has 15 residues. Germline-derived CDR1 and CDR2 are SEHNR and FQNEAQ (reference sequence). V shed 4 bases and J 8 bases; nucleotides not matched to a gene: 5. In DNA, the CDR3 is TGTGCCAGCAGCTCCGGACTAGCGGGAGACGATGAGCAGTTCTTC. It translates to CASSSGLAGDDEQFF.

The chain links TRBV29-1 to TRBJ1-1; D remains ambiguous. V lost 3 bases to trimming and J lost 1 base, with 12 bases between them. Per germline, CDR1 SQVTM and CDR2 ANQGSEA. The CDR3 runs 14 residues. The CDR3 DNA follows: TGCAGCGTTGATACGGGATCGGGGAACACTGAAGCTTTCTTT. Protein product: CSVDTGSGNTEAFF.

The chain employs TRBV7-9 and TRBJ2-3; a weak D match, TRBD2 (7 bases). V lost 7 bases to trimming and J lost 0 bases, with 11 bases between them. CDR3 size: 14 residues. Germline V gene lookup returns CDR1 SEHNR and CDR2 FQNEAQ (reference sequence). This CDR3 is CASNGGLSTDTQYF. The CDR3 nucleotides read TGTGCCAGCAACGGGGGGCTGAGCACAGATACGCAGTATTTT.

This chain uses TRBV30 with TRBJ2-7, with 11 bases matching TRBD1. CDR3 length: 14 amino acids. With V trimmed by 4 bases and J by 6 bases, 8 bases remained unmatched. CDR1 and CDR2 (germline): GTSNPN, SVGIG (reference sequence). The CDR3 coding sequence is TGTGCCTGGACAACGGGACAGGGGGTCTCCGAGCAGTACTTC. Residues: CAWTTGQGVSEQYF.

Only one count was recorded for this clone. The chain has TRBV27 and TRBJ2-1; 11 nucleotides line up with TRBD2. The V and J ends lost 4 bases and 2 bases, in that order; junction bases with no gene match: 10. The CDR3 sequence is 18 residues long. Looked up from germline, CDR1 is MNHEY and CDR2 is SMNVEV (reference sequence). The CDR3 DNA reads TGTGCCAGCAGTTGGGTGGGGACTAGCGGCCCAACCTACAATGAGCAGTTCTTC. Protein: CASSWVGTSGPTYNEQFF.

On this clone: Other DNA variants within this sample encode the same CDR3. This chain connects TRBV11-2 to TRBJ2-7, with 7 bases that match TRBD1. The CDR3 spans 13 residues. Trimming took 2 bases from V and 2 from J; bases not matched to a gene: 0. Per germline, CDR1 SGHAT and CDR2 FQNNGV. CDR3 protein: CASSLQGAYEQYF. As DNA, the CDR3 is TGTGCCAGCAGCTTACAGGGGGCCTACGAGCAGTACTTC. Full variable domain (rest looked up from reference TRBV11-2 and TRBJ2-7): EAGVAQSPRYKIIEKRQSVAFWCNPISGHATLYWYQQILGQGPKLLIQFQNNGVVDDSQLPKDRFSAERLKGVDSTLKIQPAKLEDSAVYLCASSLQGAYEQYFGPGTRLTVT.

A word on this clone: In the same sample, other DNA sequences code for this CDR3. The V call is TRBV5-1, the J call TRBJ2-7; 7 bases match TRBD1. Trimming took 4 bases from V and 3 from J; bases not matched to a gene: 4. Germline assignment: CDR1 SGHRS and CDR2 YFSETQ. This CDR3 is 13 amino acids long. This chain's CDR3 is CASSRGTDYEQYF. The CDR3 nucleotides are TGCGCCAGCAGCCGAGGGACAGACTACGAGCAGTACTTC. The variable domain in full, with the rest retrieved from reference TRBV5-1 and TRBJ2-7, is KAGVTQTPRYLIKTRGQQVTLSCSPISGHRSVSWYQQTPGQGLQFLFEYFSETQRNKGNFPGRFSGRQFSNSRSEMNVSTLELGDSALYLCASSRGTDYEQYFGPGTRLTVT.